Below, 16 T cell receptor beta chains from the same sample are listed, as sequenced in a study of CD8 T cells in ankylosing spondylitis. Via MiXCR, TCRdb re-called the 5' RACE reads, giving one row per CDR3 protein. The top ten clones hold about 2.7% of a sample with some 130,000 distinct CDR3 sequences, roughly 15% of them seen once. Specimen: blood, either unsorted or a sorted T cell fraction (not recorded which). Receptors originate from a female donor with ankylosing spondylitis or in good health (not recorded which).

This clonotype appeared a few times. The gene calls are TRBV12-3 or TRBV12-4 and TRBJ2-5; D ambiguous. Trimming pared 8 bases from V and 0 bases from J, leaving 16 bases between. The CDR3 is 15 residues long. This chain's CDR3 is CASGLSRWYQETQYF. The CDR3 DNA is TGTGCCAGCGGCCTCTCCAGGTGGTACCAAGAGACCCAGTACTTC.

The J gene is TRBJ1-6, the V gene TRBV5-1; TRBD1 agrees at 7 bases. Trimming removed 6 bases from V and 9 bases from J; junction bases left unmatched: 6. The CDR3 runs 13 residues. CDR1 and CDR2 from the germline V gene are SGHRS and YFSETQ. The CDR3 coding sequence is TGCGCCAGCAACGACAGGGCCGGTTCACCCCTCCACTTT. This codes for CASNDRAGSPLHF.

In this sample, this clonotype turned up many times. CDR3 nucleotides: TGCAGTGCGATCCCCAGAAGCGGGGGGGCCACAGATACGCAGTATTTT. Amino acids: CSAIPRSGGATDTQYF. The chain links TRBV20-1 to TRBJ2-3; 10 nucleotides agree with TRBD2. The J segment lost 2 bases and the V segment lost 6 bases, leaving 11 bases of the junction unmatched. The CDR3 contains 16 residues. Germline values: CDR1 DFQATT, CDR2 SNEGSKA (reference sequence).

This clonotype was detected ten times or more. This chain uses TRBV7-9 with TRBJ2-7; 7 nucleotides match TRBD1. J gave up 0 bases and V 6 bases, and 2 bases lay outside the gene matches. Germline V gives CDR1 SEHNR, CDR2 FQNEAQ (reference sequence). This CDR3 has 13 amino acids. Here the CDR3 DNA reads TGTGCCAGCAGTTGGGACAGCTCCTACGAGCAGTACTTC. It translates to CASSWDSSYEQYF.

The chain joins TRBV7-9 to TRBJ1-2; D perhaps matches TRBD1 (6 bases). The CDR3 contains 15 residues. CDR1 and CDR2 from the germline V gene are SEHNR and FQNEAQ (reference sequence). Trimming removed 2 bases at V and 3 bases at J, with 13 bases between. CDR3 nucleotide sequence: TGTGCCAGCAGCTTAAGTCCACAGGGTTACTATGGCTACACCTTC. Its translation is CASSLSPQGYYGYTF. Supplemented by reference TRBV7-9 and TRBJ1-2, the full variable domain reads DTGVSQNPRHKITKRGQNVTFRCDPISEHNRLYWYRQTLGQGPEFLTYFQNEAQLEKSRLLSDRFSAERPKGSFSTLEIQRTEQGDSAMYLCASSLSPQGYYGYTFGSGTRLTVV.

This clonotype occurred many times. The chain employs TRBV20-1 and TRBJ2-7, with 9 bases that match TRBD2. Germline CDR1 reads DFQATT; CDR2 reads SNEGSKA (reference sequence). After removal of 3 bases from V and 1 base from J, the junction contained 7 bases not matched to a gene. The CDR3 extends over 15 amino acids. CDR3 nucleotides: TGCAGTGCTAGTAGGCGGGAGGGGACATCCTACGAGCAGTACTTC. Encoded protein: CSASRREGTSYEQYF.

This clonotype was detected only a few times. The V call is TRBV19, the J call TRBJ2-3; no reliable D call. The germline V and J ends were trimmed by 4 bases and 4 bases, with 9 bases remaining between them. The CDR3 spans 13 residues. Looked up from germline, CDR1 is LNHDA and CDR2 is SQIVND (reference sequence). CDR3 region: CASSKDPADTQYF. CDR3 DNA sequence: TGTGCCAGTAGTAAAGATCCTGCAGATACGCAGTATTTT.

The chain recombines TRBV5-1 with TRBJ2-3, with 7 positions matching TRBD2. The CDR3 is 17 amino acids. V was pared by 4 bases and J by 0 bases, with 11 bases of the junction left unmatched. CDR1 and CDR2 from the germline V gene are SGHRS and YFSETQ. The CDR3 DNA reads as TGCGCCAGCAGCCCCCGTCCCAGCGGGATGAGCACAGATACGCAGTATTTT. Protein product: CASSPRPSGMSTDTQYF.

This clonotype was seen ten or more times. This rearrangement joins TRBV15 to TRBJ1-5; unclear D gene. Germline V lookup: CDR1 LNHNV, CDR2 YYDKDF (reference sequence). Trimming removed 0 bases from V and 6 bases from J, with 6 bases in between. The CDR3 runs to 13 residues. CDR3 nucleotide sequence: TGTGCCACCAGCAGAGAACCCGGTCAGCCCCAGCATTTT. Its protein product is CATSREPGQPQHF.

This clonotype has only a few counts. V and J are TRBV5-1 and TRBJ2-3; D may be TRBD1 or TRBD2 (5 bases each). The CDR3 runs to 14 residues. Germline CDR1 reads SGHRS; CDR2 reads YFSETQ. Trimming stripped 0 bases from V and 4 bases from J, with 9 bases between. The CDR3 spells CASSLGWDPDTQYF. The CDR3 DNA reads TGCGCCAGCAGCTTGGGGTGGGACCCAGATACGCAGTATTTT.

Ten or more counts support this clonotype. The V call is TRBV29-1, the J call TRBJ1-2; D gene ambiguous. Trimming left V 2 bases short and J 5 bases short, with 12 bases between. The germline V gene encodes CDR1 SQVTM and CDR2 ANQGSEA. This CDR3 is built from 13 residues. Here the CDR3 DNA reads TGCAGCGTTGAATCGGCCAGTATGTATGGCTACACCTTC. Translated, it gives CSVESASMYGYTF.

The gene calls are TRBV18 and TRBJ2-7; a possible D gene is TRBD1 (5 bases). Trimming stripped 0 bases from V and 0 bases from J, with 12 bases between. CDR1 is KGHSH and CDR2 is LQKENI in the germline V gene. This CDR3 spans 16 amino acids. The CDR3 DNA reads as TGTGCCAGCTCACCACCGAAGACAGTTAGCTCCTACGAGCAGTACTTC. Protein: CASSPPKTVSSYEQYF.

The V gene is TRBV3-1, the J gene TRBJ1-1; 9 bases agree with TRBD1. Germline CDR1 and CDR2: LGHDT and YNNKEL (reference sequence). The CDR3 runs to 14 residues. Trimming cost V 4 bases and J 4 bases; bases outside gene matches: 4. This chain's CDR3 is CASSRGQGSTEAFF. Written as DNA, the CDR3 is TGTGCCAGCAGCCGGGGACAGGGATCCACTGAAGCTTTCTTT. Based on the CDR3 plus reference TRBV3-1 and TRBJ1-1, the full variable domain is DTAVSQTPKYLVTQMGNDKSIKCEQNLGHDTMYWYKQDSKKFLKIMFSYNNKELIINETVPNRFSPKSPDKAHLNLHINSLELGDSAVYFCASSRGQGSTEAFFGQGTRLTVV.

The gene calls are TRBV30 and TRBJ2-7; perhaps D is TRBD1 or TRBD2 (5 bases each). The V gene's germline CDR1 is GTSNPN and CDR2 SVGIG (reference sequence). Trimming removed 1 base from V and 4 bases from J, with 14 bases in between. CDR3 length: 14 amino acids. The CDR3 sequence is CAWSDEGSEYEQYF. The CDR3 DNA follows: TGTGCCTGGAGTGATGAGGGGAGTGAGTACGAGCAGTACTTC.

This clonotype has a count of ten or more. The chain carries TRBV20-1 and TRBJ1-1; no clear D gene. Trimming took off 4 bases at V and 8 bases at J, with 17 bases between the two ends. CDR1 is DFQATT and CDR2 is SNEGSKA in the germline V gene (reference sequence). The CDR3 contains 13 residues. The CDR3 sequence is CSATDPLQVEAFF. The DNA for the CDR3 is TGCAGTGCTACGGACCCATTGCAGGTGGAAGCTTTCTTT.

This clonotype was seen repeatedly, ten times or more. The CDR3 loop is CAISESPSTQPQHF. CDR3 sequence (DNA): TGTGCCATCAGTGAGTCCCCGTCCACTCAGCCCCAGCATTTT. The chain recombines TRBV10-3 with TRBJ1-5, with unresolved D. The CDR3 length is 14 residues. Germline-derived CDR1 and CDR2 are ENHRY and SYGVKD. Between the trimmed V and J ends, which lost 0 bases and 6 bases, there was a span of 9 bases.